This TCR beta chain was captured in a study of cytomegalovirus exposure and HLA in healthy donors. As concerns this clone: What it binds is not known.

The CDR3 has 15 amino acids. Germline V gene sequence: CDR1 MNHNY, CDR2 SVGAGI (reference sequence). With 6 bases clipped from V and 4 bases from J, the junction kept 11 bases outside the gene matches. The study's findings and limits: The study designated roughly 160 TCR beta chains cytomegalovirus-associated.

PCR employed 60 Vbeta and 13 Jbeta primers. The method was immunoSEQ multiplex PCR; TCRdb's version includes in-frame clones alone and lacks a portion of them. There are 120,000 or so clones in the sample; 10% to 13% occur only once, and around 5% lies in the top ten. This clonotype was sampled from a woman younger than 35 in good health and CMV-seropositive. This chain joins TRBV6-6 and TRBJ2-5; TRBD1 agrees at 7 bases. The material sequenced was PBMCs. This chain's CDR3 is CASRAFDRDGETQYF. For the CDR3, the DNA is TGTGCCAGCAGGGCCTTCGACAGGGATGGAGAGACCCAGTACTTC.